The present T cell receptor (beta chain) was sequenced within a study of shared clonotypes between healthy human individuals (dated by TCRdb to the early 2020s). Looking at the study overall: Three men and a couple of women, aged 18 to 49 years, made up the cohort. For each donor, CD4 naive and CD4 memory were each given three plates, CD8 naive was given two plates, and CD8 memory was given one plate. The study deeply sequenced blood TCR repertoires of five healthy adults to estimate repertoire size and the extent of clonotype sharing between individuals. Between about 0.94 and 8.9 billion PBMCs per donor were obtained by leukapheresis. To increase sequencing depth and limit assay-specific biases, TCR repertoire library preparation and sequencing were carried out by different laboratories using diverse techniques.

The donors were healthy, HIV-negative adults with no recently reported acute infections or vaccinations. All donors were Caucasian adults living in Nashville, Tennessee, USA. CD4+ T cells were enriched by magnetic negative selection; naive cells were then positively selected on CD45RA, and the negative fraction formed the memory subset. Blood was collected by leukapheresis, and PBMCs were isolated by Ficoll-Histopaque density gradient centrifugation and then cryopreserved in liquid nitrogen vapor phase. Purity and quantity of every magnetically sorted T cell population were checked by analytical flow cytometry. Genomic DNA was isolated from each sorted fraction and quantified by UV absorbance on a Nanodrop 2000c. V is clipped by 1 base and J by 2 bases, and the sequence between their germline boundaries is 14 bases long. CDR1 and CDR2, looked up from the germline V gene, are SGHVS and FQNEAQ. Inclusive of the bounding cysteine and phenylalanine, the CDR3 is 16 residues long. The CDR3 DNA has 48 bases and is translated from base 1.

As concerns this clone: Its antigen specificity is not known. No much larger clone exists at a distance of one base, and base qualities are not known.

Using the deep immunoSEQ assay, multiplex PCR amplified TCR CDR3 regions from genomic DNA. Extracted genomic DNA from each cell subset was spread evenly across all wells of several immunoSEQ 96-well plates, with each plate serving as a replicate. Each replicate PCR for sorted subsets received about 200 ng genomic DNA, equal to 30,000 or so T cell genomes. The purified libraries were quantified using a Qubit 3.0 fluorometer, sized with a Bioanalyzer 2100, and then quantified again using the KAPA Library Quantification kit. A separate single-read 150-cycle Illumina NextSeq 550 flow cell was used to sequence each immunoSEQ 96-well plate. Under the source paper's analysis protocol: Because only junctional sequences without quality scores were contained in the immunoSEQ output, filtering matching that applied to full-length reads could not be performed. Sequences were annotated with PyIR, a Python wrapper for IgBLAST v1.9, and V/J genes and CDR3 were assigned using IMGT germline references. Reads with weak V/J assignments (E-value above 1e-6), missing CDR3, stop codons, out-of-frame junctions, or ambiguous translated residues were removed. V3J clonotypes were defined as sequences sharing the same inferred V gene, J gene, and CDR3 amino acid sequence. The percentage overlap between two repertoires was calculated by dividing the number of shared unique clonotypes by the size of the smaller repertoire. RTK rarefaction, the Chao1 estimator, and Recon v2.1 estimates of unobserved clonotypes were used to assess repertoire richness. Generation probabilities were computed with OLGA for all TCRbeta clonotypes obtained by the gDNA method from several donors. The immuneACCESS repertoire file appears here via TCRdb, limited to in-frame rearrangements. These files lack a portion of the clones; in checked studies, under half of the deficit traces to unresolved V genes, and the cause of the others is not known. Clone size and V and J calls were adopted from that table, with D and trimming inferred from the DNA. Recorded for this sample are some 2 million clones; roughly 95% of them occurred a single time. The ten largest clonotypes hold around 0.13% of the sample.

What the authors observed across the whole study: Because the study included a small number of donors, the genetic and exposure-history diversity represented was limited. Based on pairwise subsampling, the degree of clonotype sharing among donors was expected to be affected by sequencing depth. Incomplete sequencing was indicated by rarefaction of sorted-subset datasets, despite the large sequencing depth. Compared with non-shared clonotypes, the clonotypes found in all four sorted-subset donors had higher generation probabilities. About 5% of naive CD4, 3.5% of naive CD8, roughly 2.5% of memory CD4, and less than 0.45% of memory CD8 clonotypes were shared across several donors. Sampling was limited to blood, and TCR repertoires in tissue likely differ from TCR repertoires in blood. Naive subsets generally had larger estimated clonotype richness than memory subsets.

The TCR sequence derives from a man younger than 35 in good health. The V and J genes are TRBV7-8 and TRBJ2-5; the D gene is perhaps TRBD2, from 6 matching bases. The sequencing input was naive CD4+ T cells sorted from blood. Sample cell subset or site, as interpreted from the label and publication: CD45RA+ positively selected. The sequenced DNA is TGTGCCAGCAGCTTAGGGGGGAGGCGGGGTCAAGAGACCCAGTACTTC. Its coded protein is CASSLGGRRGQETQYF.